The 21 T cell receptor beta chains reported below all come from one sample, sequenced in a study of cytomegalovirus exposure and HLA in healthy donors. 13 Jbeta primers and 60 Vbeta primers were used for the PCR. Clones were read by immunoSEQ multiplex PCR, and TCRdb kept only the in-frame ones, dropping some. The sample records 180,000 or so clones, roughly 74% being singletons. The sample comprised PBMCs. The receptor set was obtained from a woman aged 40 to 50 in good health and CMV-seropositive.

This clone was found once. The V call is TRBV28, the J call TRBJ2-7; a weak D match, TRBD1 (5 bases). V lost 6 bases and J 7 bases, leaving 10 bases between the germline ends. The CDR3 extends over 11 amino acids. Germline CDR1 and CDR2: MDHEN and SYDVKM. CDR3 protein: CASRQGQEQYF. The CDR3 DNA is TGTGCCAGCAGGCAGGGTCAGGAGCAGTACTTC. Full variable domain (missing parts from reference TRBV28 and TRBJ2-7): DVKVTQSSRYLVKRTGEKVFLECVQDMDHENMFWYRQDPGLGLRLIYFSYDVKMKEKGDIPEGYSVSREKKERFSLILESASTNQTSMYLCASRQGQEQYFGPGTRLTVT.

The rearrangement uses TRBV18 and TRBJ1-5; D possibly corresponds to TRBD1 (6 bases). Germline lookup yields CDR1 KGHSH and CDR2 LQKENI. This CDR3 contains 14 residues. V lost 2 bases and J 7 bases, leaving 12 bases between the germline ends. In DNA form, the CDR3 reads TGTGCCAGCTCACCAAGCGGGGGCCGACAGCCCCAGCATTTT. This sequence encodes CASSPSGGRQPQHF.

The chain couples TRBV5-6 to TRBJ2-1; 9 bases are shared with TRBD2. With 0 bases clipped from V and 10 bases from J, the junction kept 8 bases outside the gene matches. From germline, CDR1 is SGHDT and CDR2 YYEEEE. This CDR3 is built from 15 residues. This chain's CDR3 is CASSLDPREGREQFF. CDR3 DNA sequence: TGTGCCAGCAGCTTGGATCCGCGGGAGGGCCGGGAGCAGTTCTTC.

The chain links TRBV2 to TRBJ1-2; TRBD1 aligns across 7 bases. Germline V lookup: CDR1 SNHLY, CDR2 FYNNEI. The CDR3 runs 15 residues. Losses at the gene ends were 6 bases for V and 11 bases for J; bases not matched to a gene: 18. CDR3 coding DNA: TGTGCCAGCAGGGTTGACAGGGCCATCCACGGGTGGTACACCTTC. Its protein product is CASRVDRAIHGWYTF.

The gene calls are TRBV5-4 and TRBJ2-1; 8 bases are shared with TRBD1. CDR1 and CDR2 from the germline V gene are SGHNT and YYREEE (reference sequence). The length of the CDR3 is 12 residues. V lost 4 bases, J lost 10 bases, and 4 bases stayed unmatched. CDR3 region: CASSVGTGEQFF. The CDR3 DNA reads TGTGCCAGCAGCGTGGGGACAGGCGAGCAGTTCTTC.

V usage is TRBV5-1 and J usage is TRBJ2-1; possible D gene TRBD2, 7 bases. This CDR3 region has 15 residues. The V gene's germline CDR1 is SGHRS and CDR2 YFSETQ. With 0 bases removed from V and 4 bases from J, the gap between germline ends came to 11 bases. The CDR3 DNA follows: TGCGCCAGCAGCTTGGACGGGGGGACATACAATGAGCAGTTCTTC. Translated, it gives CASSLDGGTYNEQFF.

V and J are TRBV29-1 and TRBJ1-1; unclear D gene. CDR3 length equals 11 residues. V dropped 7 bases and J dropped 10 bases, with 16 bases sitting between them. Germline V lookup: CDR1 SQVTM, CDR2 ANQGSEA. In DNA form, the CDR3 reads TGCAGCGCCCGTTTCTCAGAGGTAGCTTTCTTT. Protein: CSARFSEVAFF.

The chain links TRBV29-1 to TRBJ1-1; D gene unclear. The CDR3 is made up of 11 amino acids. Per germline, CDR1 SQVTM and CDR2 ANQGSEA. V was pared by 4 bases and J by 1 base, with 4 bases between. In nucleotides, the CDR3 is TGCAGCGTTGCCAGGAACACTGAAGCTTTCTTT. Its protein is CSVARNTEAFF.

The chain is built from TRBV19 and TRBJ1-2; 8 nucleotides match TRBD1. Germline loops: CDR1 LNHDA, CDR2 SQIVND (reference sequence). With V trimmed by 5 bases and J by 4 bases, 12 bases remained unmatched. The CDR3 has 16 amino acids. The CDR3: CASSHRQGPASYGYTF. The CDR3 region has the DNA TGTGCCAGTAGTCACAGACAGGGGCCTGCTTCCTATGGCTACACCTTC. Using reference TRBV19 and TRBJ1-2 for the parts outside the CDR3, the full variable domain is DGGITQSPKYLFRKEGQNVTLSCEQNLNHDAMYWYRQDPGQGLRLIYYSQIVNDFQKGDIAEGYSVSREKKESFPLTVTSAQKNPTAFYLCASSHRQGPASYGYTFGSGTRLTVV.

The V gene is TRBV5-1, the J gene TRBJ2-1, with 11 bases matching TRBD2. CDR3 length: 16 amino acids. The germline V gene encodes CDR1 SGHRS and CDR2 YFSETQ. Trimming removed 4 bases from V and 6 bases from J; junction bases left unmatched: 9. The CDR3 here is CASSVPTSGSSNEQFF. CDR3 nucleotides: TGCGCCAGCAGCGTCCCAACTAGCGGGAGTAGCAATGAGCAGTTCTTC.

This rearrangement joins TRBV28 to TRBJ2-7; 7 positions agree with TRBD1. V lost 1 base to trimming and J lost 1 base; unmatched junction nucleotides: 4. Germline values: CDR1 MDHEN, CDR2 SYDVKM. The CDR3 contains 15 residues. The CDR3 DNA reads TGTGCCAGCAGTTTATCTCGGACAGGTTCCTACGAGCAGTACTTC. Translated: CASSLSRTGSYEQYF.

The chain joins TRBV11-2 to TRBJ2-1, with 14 bases lining up with TRBD2. V was clipped by 2 bases and J by 6 bases; unmatched bases: 3. The CDR3 sequence is 16 residues long. Germline V lookup: CDR1 SGHAT, CDR2 FQNNGV. The DNA of the CDR3 is TGTGCCAGCAGCTTAAGACTAGCGGGAGGGCCCAATGAGCAGTTCTTC. Translated: CASSLRLAGGPNEQFF.

V usage is TRBV9 and J usage is TRBJ2-6; weak D call: TRBD1 (5 bases). The germline V gene encodes CDR1 SGDLS and CDR2 YYNGEE. The CDR3 is 17 amino acids. Trimming pared 3 bases from V and 0 bases from J, leaving 13 bases between. This CDR3 reads CASSALGAYSGANVLTF. CDR3 bases: TGTGCCAGCAGCGCCTTAGGGGCTTACTCTGGGGCCAACGTCCTGACTTTC.

The V and J genes are TRBV25-1 and TRBJ2-3, with 7 bases lining up with TRBD2. CDR3 length equals 15 residues. V shed 7 bases, J shed 4 bases, and the junction held 11 bases outside the gene matches. From germline, CDR1 is MGHDK and CDR2 SYGVNS. In DNA form, the CDR3 reads TGTGCCAGCATTAATGGGGGGGACCCCGCAGATACGCAGTATTTT. Translated, it gives CASINGGDPADTQYF.

The chain carries TRBV15 and TRBJ1-4; D possibly corresponds to TRBD1 (6 bases). The CDR3 length is 17 residues. Germline values: CDR1 LNHNV, CDR2 YYDKDF (reference sequence). Between the trimmed V and J ends, which lost 1 base and 0 bases, there was a span of 12 bases. CDR3 nucleotide sequence: TGTGCCACCAGCAGAGTCTTACAGGGTTCAACTAATGAAAAACTGTTTTTT. Amino acid sequence: CATSRVLQGSTNEKLFF.

The chain carries TRBV7-2 and TRBJ2-1, with D uncertain. V dropped 3 bases and J dropped 6 bases, with 9 bases sitting between them. Germline CDR1 reads SGHTA; CDR2 reads FQGNSA. CDR3 size: 13 residues. CDR3 sequence (DNA): TGTGCCAGCAGCTTCGGGTCGGGCAATGAGCAGTTCTTC. This sequence encodes CASSFGSGNEQFF.

This sequence joins TRBV19 and TRBJ1-5; D gene uncertain. The V and J ends lost 3 bases and 6 bases respectively, with 6 bases between them. The germline V gene has CDR1 LNHDA and CDR2 SQIVND (reference sequence). The CDR3 consists of 12 residues. The CDR3: CASSIGVQPQHF. CDR3 nucleotides: TGTGCCAGTAGTATCGGGGTTCAGCCCCAGCATTTT.

This chain links TRBV25-1 with TRBJ2-5, with 11 bases identical to TRBD2. The germline CDR1 and CDR2 sequences are MGHDK and SYGVNS. The CDR3 spans 17 residues. The trim removed 4 bases at V and 5 bases at J, leaving 12 bases unmatched. The CDR3 is CASSASRLAGSEETQYF. The CDR3 nucleotides read TGTGCCAGCAGTGCCTCACGACTAGCGGGAAGTGAGGAGACCCAGTACTTC.

This sequence joins TRBV5-8 and TRBJ1-3, with D uncertain. The CDR3 covers 15 residues. Germline V lookup: CDR1 SGHTS, CDR2 YDEGEE. The V end was cut by 1 base, the J end by 4 bases, with 12 bases between. CDR3 bases: TGTGCCAGCAGCTTGCTTCCGGGTACGGGAAACACCATATATTTT. Its protein is CASSLLPGTGNTIYF.

The V call is TRBV7-8, the J call TRBJ1-3, with D uncertain. Trimming took 6 bases from V and 0 from J, leaving 12 bases between them. Per the germline V gene, CDR1 is SGHVS and CDR2 is FQNEAQ. The CDR3 extends over 15 amino acids. CDR3 in amino acids: CASSLEGSSGNTIYF. As DNA, the CDR3 is TGTGCCAGCAGTCTGGAAGGGAGCTCTGGAAACACCATATATTTT.

This clone has a single count. The V and J genes are TRBV10-1 and TRBJ2-1; 11 positions match TRBD2. The CDR3 extends over 18 amino acids. The V and J ends lost 4 bases and 1 base, in that order; junction bases with no gene match: 9. Looked up from germline, CDR1 is WNHNN and CDR2 is SYGVQD (reference sequence). The CDR3 loop reads CASSGSGRAGWSYNEQFF. As DNA, the CDR3 is TGCGCCAGCAGTGGTAGCGGGAGGGCCGGGTGGTCCTACAATGAGCAGTTCTTC.